A single TCR beta chain is shown here with its context. Sequence at one end of the junction differs from germline and may be a read error. The data stem from a study of blood T cell repertoires in COVID-19. About the research overall: Acute and convalescent COVID-19 samples came from the United States, Italy and Spain. PBMCs, B-cell-depleted T cells, or T cells provided the cDNA or gDNA that made up the material.

TCRdb's copy holds only in-frame clones and misses some; the assay was immunoSEQ multiplex PCR. Of about 100,000 clones in the sample, around 85% were seen once. CDR1 is SGHRS and CDR2 is YFSETQ in the germline V gene. CDR3 length: 13 amino acids. The V gene is TRBV5-1, the J gene TRBJ1-5; TRBD1 is a possible D gene (6 bases). Sequenced material: peripheral blood. This clonotype was obtained from a man aged 45-65 years with active or convalescent COVID-19. The CDR3 sequence is CASRLDSRQPQHF. DNA of the CDR3: TGCGCCAGCAGATTGGACAGCCGTCAGCCCCAGCATTTT.